This T cell receptor beta chain came from a study of OX40 agonist ivuxolimab in advanced cancers. Clones were read by immunoSEQ multiplex PCR, and TCRdb kept only the in-frame ones, dropping some. The table lists about 110,000 clones, over 85% of them singletons. This specimen consisted of CD4+ or CD8+ T cells sorted from blood, obtained in a trial of the OX40 agonist ivuxolimab. The clonotype was recovered from an adult with an advanced solid tumor such as melanoma, head and neck, liver or kidney cancer.

The DNA of the CDR3 is TGTGCCAGCTCACCAGCCTTTGCAACTAATGAAAAACTGTTTTTT. As protein: CASSPAFATNEKLFF. The rearrangement uses TRBV18 and TRBJ1-4; no firm D call. This CDR3 contains 15 residues. CDR1 and CDR2 (germline): KGHSH, LQKENI. With 2 bases removed from V and 0 bases from J, the gap between germline ends came to 7 bases.